This T cell receptor beta chain is drawn from a study of neurological immune-mediated disorders. This clonotype was seen many times. What it recognizes is unknown. In TCRdb, the 5' RACE reads were re-called with MiXCR into one record per CDR3 protein. The sample holds over 45,000 distinct CDR3 sequences, approximately 3% seen once. Overall study findings and caveats: HTLV-1-associated myelopathy had the most TCR clonal expansion, while multiple sclerosis had the least, a level that fell below healthy controls.

Libraries used 2 million unsorted PBMCs kept frozen in RNAlater. J lost 6 bases, V lost 6 bases, and 14 bases had no gene match. Germline assignment: CDR1 DFQATT and CDR2 SNEGSKA (reference sequence). The CDR3 runs 17 residues. V and J are TRBV20-1 and TRBJ2-2, with 12 bases fitting TRBD2. The sample taken for sequencing was PBMCs. The receptor's source is a woman in her 50s with multiple sclerosis. CDR3 in amino acids: CSAQSTSGSGFAGELFF. CDR3 sequence (DNA): TGCAGTGCCCAGTCGACTAGCGGGAGCGGGTTCGCCGGGGAGCTGTTTTTT.